Below, one T cell receptor beta chain is given with its context. Which antigen it targets is not known. Per-nucleotide qualities are absent, and no much larger clonotype sits a single base away. The instrument given in TCRdb is Illumina HiSeq 2500. Quantitative 5'-RACE with molecular barcodes was the method used to prepare the TCR beta libraries. In the source study's methods: To identify disease-linked TCR variants, a new computational method was used, one built on a probabilistic model of VDJ rearrangement. TCRdb reworked the public reads: Q25 trimming with fastp, MiXCR clone assembly, productive beta chains retained. Merged by CDR3 protein, the rows form single entries marked with the most common genes and DNA. TCRdb's processing, not the authors', yielded these V and J calls. The sample yields approximately 220,000 distinct CDR3 sequences; about 16% were counted once. The top ten clonotypes cover about 42% of the sample.

The CDR3 contains 15 residues, cysteine and phenylalanine counted. CDR3 DNA is the only sequence kept; it has 45 bases, read in frame from the first base. V was cut back by 0 bases and J by 1 base, leaving a gap of 7 bases between them. CDR1 MGHRA and CDR2 YSYEKL are derived from the germline V gene. The sample belongs to a study of CD8 T cells in ankylosing spondylitis (dated by TCRdb to about 2017). At the level of the whole study: To find TCR variants linked to disease, the study profiled T cell receptor beta repertoires in ankylosing spondylitis patients and healthy donors. The full study cohort comprised about 25 ankylosing spondylitis patients and over a hundred healthy donors. Samples of peripheral blood were taken, and for ankylosing spondylitis patients, synovial fluid was collected as well.

The full study reports these points: A TCR beta motif of several highly homologous amino acid variants appeared characteristic of blood from ankylosing spondylitis patients. Some motif variants were previously reported in synovial fluid and blood of reactive arthritis patients, suggesting common disease-initiation mechanisms. A CD8+ phenotype was shown by the disease-linked clones, which were found at relatively low frequencies in peripheral blood. According to the report, matched synovial fluid samples from ankylosing spondylitis patients were significantly enriched for the disease-linked clones.

The sample was blood, either unsorted or a sorted T cell fraction (not recorded which). Here the chain combines TRBV4-1 and TRBJ1-5; the D segment cannot be called with confidence. The sequence was obtained from a male donor with ankylosing spondylitis. The CDR3 is CASSQDSGSNQPQHF. The DNA sequence is TGCGCCAGCAGCCAAGACAGCGGCAGCAATCAGCCCCAGCATTTT.